This is a list of T cell receptor beta chains from one sample in a study of blood T cell repertoires in COVID-19. TCRdb's table, derived via immunoSEQ multiplex PCR, lists solely in-frame clones and lacks some. The repertoire has roughly 85,000 clones, around 86% of them found once; the top ten carry around 26%. Sequencing used peripheral blood. The receptors originated from a man aged 50 to 59 with active or convalescent COVID-19. Both conserved end residues are part of each CDR3. A D gene is named only where the DNA matches it firmly. Where a row states a size, it is once, few, many or the class of an expanded clone; other rows omit it.

CDR3 DNA: TGTGCCAGCAGTGAAGCGAGGGGGGGGCCAGATACGCAGTATTTT
CDR3 protein: CASSEARGGPDTQYF
J gene: TRBJ2-3
clone size: few
D gene: NA
V gene: TRBV25-1

CDR3 DNA: TGTGCCAGCAGCTTAACAGGGGGAAACACAGATACGCAGTATTTT
CDR3 protein: CASSLTGGNTDTQYF
J gene: TRBJ2-3
clone size: NA
D gene: TRBD1
V gene: TRBV11-3

CDR3 DNA: TGTGCCAGCAGTTATGGGACAGGGGCGAACACTGAAGCTTTCTTT
CDR3 protein: CASSYGTGANTEAFF
J gene: TRBJ1-1
clone size: NA
D gene: TRBD1
V gene: TRBV6-5

CDR3 DNA: TGCGCCAGCAGCTTGGGACAGAACACCGGGGAGCTGTTTTTT
CDR3 protein: CASSLGQNTGELFF
J gene: TRBJ2-2
clone size: NA
D gene: NA
V gene: TRBV5-1

CDR3 DNA: TGTGCCTGGAGTGAGGTAGGCCGGGTGGATCAGCCCCAGCATTTT
CDR3 protein: CAWSEVGRVDQPQHF
J gene: TRBJ1-5
clone size: NA
D gene: NA
V gene: TRBV30

CDR3 DNA: TGTGCCAGCAGCTTGGATCCGGGTGGCGAGCAGTACTTC
CDR3 protein: CASSLDPGGEQYF
J gene: TRBJ2-7
clone size: NA
D gene: NA
V gene: TRBV5-6

CDR3 DNA: TGTGCCAGCTCACGGACAGGGGAAAATCAGCCCCAGCATTTT
CDR3 protein: CASSRTGENQPQHF
J gene: TRBJ1-5
clone size: NA
D gene: TRBD1
V gene: TRBV18

CDR3 DNA: TGTGCCAGCAGTCTACGGAATGAGCAGTTCTTC
CDR3 protein: CASSLRNEQFF
J gene: TRBJ2-1
clone size: NA
D gene: NA
V gene: TRBV6-2/TRBV6-3

CDR3 DNA: TGTGCCAGCAGTTTTGCCAGGGGGTGGGGTGGCTACACCTTC
CDR3 protein: CASSFARGWGGYTF
J gene: TRBJ1-2
clone size: NA
D gene: TRBD1
V gene: TRBV27

CDR3 DNA: TGTGCCAGCAGTCCGGCGGGGACTCTAGGGGATGAGCAGTTCTTC
CDR3 protein: CASSPAGTLGDEQFF
J gene: TRBJ2-1
clone size: few
D gene: NA
V gene: TRBV27

CDR3 DNA: TGTGCCAGCAGTTCCGAGGGGGCGGCTGGGGCCAACGTCCTGACTTTC
CDR3 protein: CASSSEGAAGANVLTF
J gene: TRBJ2-6
clone size: NA
D gene: TRBD1
V gene: TRBV28

CDR3 DNA: TGTGCCAGCAGCGCCGTGGCCTATGGCTACACCTTC
CDR3 protein: CASSAVAYGYTF
J gene: TRBJ1-2
clone size: NA
D gene: NA
V gene: TRBV6-5

CDR3 DNA: TGCGCCAGCAGCCACCACGACAGGGGGTTGGGCACTGAAGCTTTCTTT
CDR3 protein: CASSHHDRGLGTEAFF
J gene: TRBJ1-1
clone size: NA
D gene: TRBD1
V gene: TRBV4-1

CDR3 DNA: TGTGCCATCAGTGACCGACAGGGCTTTACTGGAAACACCATATATTTT
CDR3 protein: CAISDRQGFTGNTIYF
J gene: TRBJ1-3
clone size: once
D gene: TRBD1
V gene: TRBV10-3

CDR3 DNA: TGTGCCAGCAGCCAAGATTTAGCGGGAGTCTGGACAGATACGCAGTATTTT
CDR3 protein: CASSQDLAGVWTDTQYF
J gene: TRBJ2-3
clone size: NA
D gene: TRBD2
V gene: TRBV14

CDR3 DNA: TGTGCCAGCACCAGGGTGCGGAACACTGAAGCTTTCTTT
CDR3 protein: CASTRVRNTEAFF
J gene: TRBJ1-1
clone size: NA
D gene: NA
V gene: TRBV6-5

CDR3 DNA: TGTGCCAGCAGTTTATTAGTTGCGGCTAATGAAAAACTGTTTTTT
CDR3 protein: CASSLLVAANEKLFF
J gene: TRBJ1-4
clone size: NA
D gene: NA
V gene: TRBV28

CDR3 DNA: TGCGCCAGCAGCTTGACTAGCGGGATCCCCTCCTACGAGCAGTACTTC
CDR3 protein: CASSLTSGIPSYEQYF
J gene: TRBJ2-7
clone size: NA
D gene: TRBD2
V gene: TRBV5-1

CDR3 DNA: TGTGCCAGCAGCCCGACTAGCGGGCTGACCAAAAACATTCAGTACTTC
CDR3 protein: CASSPTSGLTKNIQYF
J gene: TRBJ2-4
clone size: NA
D gene: TRBD2
V gene: TRBV3-1/TRBV3-2

CDR3 DNA: TGTGCCAGCAGTTACCGGGACAGCAAGAATTCACCCCTCCACTTT
CDR3 protein: CASSYRDSKNSPLHF
J gene: TRBJ1-6
clone size: NA
D gene: TRBD1
V gene: TRBV6-2/TRBV6-3

CDR3 DNA: TGTGCCACCAGCAGAGAAGGTGACAGGGGGCTTGAAGCTTTCTTT
CDR3 protein: CATSREGDRGLEAFF
J gene: TRBJ1-1
clone size: once
D gene: TRBD1
V gene: TRBV15

CDR3 DNA: TGTGCCAGCAGTTTTTTAGAGGGAAACACTGAAGCTTTCTTT
CDR3 protein: CASSFLEGNTEAFF
J gene: TRBJ1-1
clone size: NA
D gene: NA
V gene: TRBV25-1

CDR3 DNA: TGTGCCAGCAGTTATACCGACAGCCTTTCTTGGGCCTTC
CDR3 protein: CASSYTDSLSWAF
J gene: TRBJ1-2
clone size: NA
D gene: NA
V gene: TRBV6-5

CDR3 DNA: TGTGCCAGCAGTTTAGACACAGGGGGCACAGATACGCAGTATTTT
CDR3 protein: CASSLDTGGTDTQYF
J gene: TRBJ2-3
clone size: NA
D gene: TRBD1
V gene: TRBV27

CDR3 DNA: TGCGCCAGCAGTGAGACCCAGGGGGAAGAGACCCAGTACTTC
CDR3 protein: CASSETQGEETQYF
J gene: TRBJ2-5
clone size: NA
D gene: TRBD1
V gene: TRBV10-2

CDR3 DNA: TGTGCCAGCAGCTTGGGCGGTGGCACTAATGAAAAACTGTTTTTT
CDR3 protein: CASSLGGGTNEKLFF
J gene: TRBJ1-4
clone size: NA
D gene: NA
V gene: TRBV5-8

CDR3 DNA: TGCAGCGTAGGGTTGGAGGGGACTGAAGCTTTCTTT
CDR3 protein: CSVGLEGTEAFF
J gene: TRBJ1-1
clone size: NA
D gene: NA
V gene: TRBV29-1

CDR3 DNA: TGTGCCAGCTCCTTCTCGGGAGAGACCCAGTACTTC
CDR3 protein: CASSFSGETQYF
J gene: TRBJ2-5
clone size: NA
D gene: NA
V gene: TRBV6-5

CDR3 DNA: TGTGCCAGCAGCAATGACATGAACACTGAAGCTTTCTTT
CDR3 protein: CASSNDMNTEAFF
J gene: TRBJ1-1
clone size: NA
D gene: NA
V gene: TRBV6-5

CDR3 DNA: TGCAGTGCTTCCGACAGGAGCGAAGCTTTCTTT
CDR3 protein: CSASDRSEAFF
J gene: TRBJ1-1
clone size: few
D gene: NA
V gene: TRBV20-1

CDR3 DNA: TGTGCCAGCAGCGTAGATATAGGGGGCGAGTACGAGCAGTACTTC
CDR3 protein: CASSVDIGGEYEQYF
J gene: TRBJ2-7
clone size: NA
D gene: TRBD1
V gene: TRBV9